This TCR beta chain was found in a study of cytotoxic CD8 clonotypes in ibrutinib-treated CLL. Study information: Collecting the response samples happened after a median 12 months of treatment, with a range of 6 to 36. Overall study results and limits: A difference in sampling times existed between sustained-remission and progressing patients. Ibrutinib response saw clonality rise, and progression saw it return toward baseline. In comparison with age-matched healthy donors, baseline clonality was higher and tracked circulating CD8+ T-cell counts.

Comments on this clone: Antigen unknown.

The CDR3 has 16 residues. In germline, CDR1 is MDHEN, CDR2 SYDVKM. V lost 6 bases, J lost 0 bases, and 17 bases lay in between. Repertoires were generated with immunoSEQ multiplex PCR, while TCRdb's copy carries only in-frame clones and drops some. The table has approximately 84,000 clones, about 86% seen once. Sequencing used PBMCs, obtained before ibrutinib treatment. The chain employs TRBV28 and TRBJ2-5; D is perhaps TRBD1 (7 bases). The source of this sequence is a human donor with chronic lymphocytic leukemia. The CDR3 nucleotides read TGTGCCAGCAGACGCCAGGGGGGTTCGTACCAAGAGACCCAGTACTTC. Residues: CASRRQGGSYQETQYF.